This T cell receptor beta chain derives from a study of Ad26.COV2.S vaccination and SARS-CoV-2 variants. Across the whole study: Sample donor was a member of the COV1001 Ad26.COV2.S trial arm. Dosing was one shot or two shots 56 days apart.

General study findings and limits: People given the vaccine had a wider spike-specific TCR breadth than placebo recipients did. People who got the vaccine or the placebo had similar non-spike TCR breadth.

Clones were read by immunoSEQ multiplex PCR, and TCRdb kept only the in-frame ones, dropping some. The table lists fewer than 400,000 clones, 90% of them singletons. The treatment was: over 15 received Ad26.COV2.S at low or high dose, single or two shots; about 5 received placebo; per-sample allocation not given. All samples were drawn on day 63, counting from the first vaccine or placebo injection. The CDR3 is 14 residues long. Germline trimming cut 3 bases from V and 5 bases from J; bases unmatched to any gene: 6. CDR1 is DFQATT, CDR2 SNEGSKA, per germline (reference sequence). A remark on this clone: Its antigen is not identified.

The specimen was peripheral blood, collected in a trial of Ad26.COV2.S vaccine versus placebo. The chain carries TRBV20-1 and TRBJ1-4; TRBD1 aligns across 7 bases. The sequence was collected from a person between 18 and 65 years old who received the Ad26.COV2.S COVID-19 vaccine or a placebo. The CDR3 bases are TGCAGTGCTAGTCGGACAGGTCTGAATGAAAAACTGTTTTTT. Its protein is CSASRTGLNEKLFF.